This T cell receptor beta chain was sequenced for a study of neurological immune-mediated disorders. General study findings and limits: The absence of any CDR3 amino acid sequence shared by expanded clones across subjects suggests that repertoires were private in all groups. In HTLV-1-associated myelopathy, TCR clonal expansion was greatest, and in multiple sclerosis it was least, below healthy controls.

The making of cDNA relied on 5'RACE with 10-nucleotide random UMIs. Every sequencing run produced over 160 million TCR-beta sequences that came from 15-18 subjects. One entry per CDR3 protein, called by TCRdb with MiXCR from the 5' RACE reads. The table records under 50,000 distinct CDR3 sequences, roughly 23% of them present only once. V lost 6 bases to trimming and J lost 2 bases, with 11 bases between them. Germline assignment: CDR1 DFQATT and CDR2 SNEGSKA (reference sequence). The CDR3 contains 13 residues. Within the sample, this clonotype is medium-sized. Its antigen is not known. V gene TRBV20-1 combines with J gene TRBJ1-3; D uncertain. Sequenced: PBMCs. The origin of this receptor is a woman between 70 and 85 years old in good health. The CDR3 sequence is CSAPIFPGNTIYF. The CDR3 coding sequence is TGCAGTGCCCCGATATTTCCTGGAAACACCATATATTTT.